This TCR beta chain came from a study of CD8+ T cells in alopecia areata. On the study more broadly: The study gave treated patients oral tofacitinib at 5 to 10 mg twice daily.

On this clone itself: Its antigen is currently unknown.

Sequencing used cDNA as its template, made by extracting RNA and reverse transcribing it. The protocol was immunoSEQ multiplex PCR, while the TCRdb copy is restricted to in-frame clones and leaves out a portion. The sample lists about 150,000 clones; about 51% were seen once. Study findings and constraints: Sequencing of scalp samples also captures resident alphabeta T cells of normal skin.

The CDR3 contains 11 residues. V lost 5 bases and J lost 5, with 7 bases in between. Germline CDR1 and CDR2: SEHNR and FQNEAQ (reference sequence). The TCR sequence derives from a human donor with alopecia areata. The source was CD8+ T cells sorted from blood, collected at week 0. The rearrangement links TRBV7-9 to TRBJ2-7; D perhaps matches TRBD2 (5 bases). The CDR3 DNA is TGTGCCAGCAGCCGAGCGGACGAGCAGTACTTC. Protein product: CASSRADEQYF.